Listed here are 8 T cell receptor beta chains from one sample, sequenced in a study of blood T cell repertoires in COVID-19. Profiled with immunoSEQ multiplex PCR; TCRdb holds only in-frame clones, not every one. The sample lists around 230,000 clones, approximately 82% occurring once. The sample comprised peripheral blood. The receptors derive from a man in his forties or fifties who had recovered from COVID-19.

The chain combines TRBV3-1 (or the pseudogene TRBV3-2) with TRBJ2-2; D possibly corresponds to TRBD2 (6 bases). The CDR3 is made up of 14 amino acids. CDR1 and CDR2 from the germline V gene are LGHDT and YNNKEL (reference sequence). The ends were cut back, 6 bases at V and 6 bases at J, with 14 bases in the middle. In nucleotides, the CDR3 is TGTGCCAGCAGTTCCATCGGGGGTCCCGGGGAGCTGTTTTTT. It encodes CASSSIGGPGELFF.

The chain recombines TRBV7-9 with TRBJ1-3; 8 bases agree with TRBD1. This CDR3 comprises 17 residues. CDR1 SEHNR and CDR2 FQNEAQ come from the germline V gene (reference sequence). The V segment lost 4 bases and the J segment 0 bases; nucleotides outside the gene matches: 8. The CDR3 region has the DNA TGTGCCAGCAGCTGGGACAGGAGCTACCTCTCTGGAAACACCATATATTTT. It yields the protein CASSWDRSYLSGNTIYF.

J is TRBJ2-5 and V is TRBV7-2; TRBD2 aligns across 10 bases. The V segment lost 0 bases and the J segment 4 bases; nucleotides outside the gene matches: 5. The CDR3 contains 16 residues. In germline, CDR1 is SGHTA, CDR2 FQGNSA. CDR3 DNA sequence: TGTGCCAGCAGCTTAGCTTGGCTAGCGGGAGCAGAGACCCAGTACTTC. Amino acids: CASSLAWLAGAETQYF. The variable domain in full, completed from reference TRBV7-2 and TRBJ2-5, reads GAGVSQSPSNKVTEKGKDVELRCDPISGHTALYWYRQSLGQGLEFLIYFQGNSAPDKSGLPSDRFSAERTGGSVSTLTIQRTQQEDSAVYLCASSLAWLAGAETQYFGPGTRLLVL.

This clone was recorded a few times. The V call is TRBV7-9, the J call TRBJ1-5; possible D gene TRBD1, 6 bases. The CDR3 runs to 18 residues. CDR1 SEHNR and CDR2 FQNEAQ come from the germline V gene (reference sequence). Trimming took 4 bases from V and 2 from J, leaving 21 bases between them. The CDR3 loop reads CASSSIGRTDNGNQPQHF. As DNA, the CDR3 is TGTGCCAGCAGCTCGATAGGTAGGACAGATAATGGCAATCAGCCCCAGCATTTT.

The V gene is TRBV6-5, the J gene TRBJ2-7, with 9 bases that match TRBD2. Germline assignment: CDR1 MNHEY and CDR2 SVGAGI. With 8 bases clipped from V and 4 bases from J, the junction kept 3 bases outside the gene matches. The CDR3 contains 12 residues. The CDR3 DNA is TGTGCCAGCCGGGGACTAGCTTACGAGCAGTACTTC. Translating gives CASRGLAYEQYF.

J is TRBJ1-1 and V is TRBV18; 10 nucleotides agree with TRBD1. Germline CDR1 reads KGHSH; CDR2 reads LQKENI. The CDR3 has 16 residues. The ends lost 4 bases at V and 6 bases at J; junction bases unmatched: 11. CDR3 nucleotide sequence: TGTGCCAGCTCACTTCGACAGGGGGCGGATAGGTCTGAAGCTTTCTTT. Its translation is CASSLRQGADRSEAFF.

In nucleotides, the CDR3 is TGCGCCAGCAGCACCAGGGGATCCGAGGGTACGCAGTATTTT. Its translation: CASSTRGSEGTQYF. The chain joins TRBV5-1 to TRBJ2-3, with a tentative D call TRBD1 (6 bases). Trimming took off 4 bases at V and 8 bases at J, with 17 bases between the two ends. The CDR3 is 14 residues long. The germline gives CDR1 SGHRS, CDR2 YFSETQ.

The chain has TRBV3-1 (or the pseudogene TRBV3-2) and TRBJ2-5; TRBD1 aligns across 8 bases. The CDR3 runs to 14 residues. Germline loops: CDR1 LGHDT, CDR2 YNNKEL (reference sequence). V shed 1 base and J 5 bases; nucleotides not matched to a gene: 3. The CDR3 DNA reads TGTGCCAGCAGCCAAGGCAGGGGGCACGAGACCCAGTACTTC. Translating gives CASSQGRGHETQYF.